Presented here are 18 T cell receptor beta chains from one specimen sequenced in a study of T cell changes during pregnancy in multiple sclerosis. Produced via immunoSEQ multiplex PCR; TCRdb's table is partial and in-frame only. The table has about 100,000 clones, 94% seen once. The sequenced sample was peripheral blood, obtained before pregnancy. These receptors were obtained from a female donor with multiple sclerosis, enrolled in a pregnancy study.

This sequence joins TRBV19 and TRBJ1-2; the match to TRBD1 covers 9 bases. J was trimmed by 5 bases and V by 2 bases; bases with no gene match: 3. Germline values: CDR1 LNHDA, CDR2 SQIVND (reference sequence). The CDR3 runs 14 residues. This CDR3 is CASSIRTGVYGYTF. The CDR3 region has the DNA TGTGCCAGTAGTATAAGGACAGGGGTGTATGGCTACACCTTC.

The CDR3, as DNA: TGTGCCAGCAGTGCCCGGGACAGGGGGCGTTGGGAGACCCAGTACTTC. This translates into CASSARDRGRWETQYF. This rearrangement joins TRBV6-1 to TRBJ2-5; 12 bases match TRBD1. V was clipped by 4 bases and J by 5 bases; unmatched bases: 8. CDR3 length equals 16 residues. Germline CDR1 is MNHNS and CDR2 is SASEGT.

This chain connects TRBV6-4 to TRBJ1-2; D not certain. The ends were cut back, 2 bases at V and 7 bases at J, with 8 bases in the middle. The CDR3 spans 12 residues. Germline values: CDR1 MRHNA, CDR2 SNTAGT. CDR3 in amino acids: CASSDVPGGYTF. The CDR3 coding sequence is TGTGCCAGCAGTGACGTCCCGGGTGGCTACACCTTC.

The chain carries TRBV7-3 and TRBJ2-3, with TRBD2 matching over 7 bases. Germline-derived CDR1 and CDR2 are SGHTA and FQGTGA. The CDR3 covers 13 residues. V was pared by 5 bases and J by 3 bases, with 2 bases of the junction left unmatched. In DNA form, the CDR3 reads TGTGCCAGCAGCGGGAGGGGAACAGATACGCAGTATTTT. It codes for CASSGRGTDTQYF.

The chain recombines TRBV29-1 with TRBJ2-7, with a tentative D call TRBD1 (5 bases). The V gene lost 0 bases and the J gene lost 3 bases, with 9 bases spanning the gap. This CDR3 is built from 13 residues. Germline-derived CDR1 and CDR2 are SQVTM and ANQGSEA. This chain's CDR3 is CSVEDLRDYEQYF. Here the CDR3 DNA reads TGCAGCGTTGAAGATCTCAGGGACTACGAGCAGTACTTC.

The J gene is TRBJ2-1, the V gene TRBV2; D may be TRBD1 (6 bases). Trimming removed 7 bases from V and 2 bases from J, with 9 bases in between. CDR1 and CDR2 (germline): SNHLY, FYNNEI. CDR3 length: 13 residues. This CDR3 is CASTDRTYNEQFF. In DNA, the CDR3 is TGTGCCAGCACCGACAGGACCTACAATGAGCAGTTCTTC.

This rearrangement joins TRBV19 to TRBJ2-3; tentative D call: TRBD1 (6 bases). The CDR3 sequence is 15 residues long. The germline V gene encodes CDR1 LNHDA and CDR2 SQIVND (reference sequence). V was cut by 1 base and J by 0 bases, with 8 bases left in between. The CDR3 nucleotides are TGTGCCAGTAGTATAGCGGACAGAAGCACAGATACGCAGTATTTT. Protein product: CASSIADRSTDTQYF.

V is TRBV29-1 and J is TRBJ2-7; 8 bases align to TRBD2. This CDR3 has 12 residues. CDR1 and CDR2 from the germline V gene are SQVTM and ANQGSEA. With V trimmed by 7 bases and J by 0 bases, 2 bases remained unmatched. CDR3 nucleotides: TGCAGCGCCGGGACTAGCTCCTACGAGCAGTACTTC. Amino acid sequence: CSAGTSSYEQYF.

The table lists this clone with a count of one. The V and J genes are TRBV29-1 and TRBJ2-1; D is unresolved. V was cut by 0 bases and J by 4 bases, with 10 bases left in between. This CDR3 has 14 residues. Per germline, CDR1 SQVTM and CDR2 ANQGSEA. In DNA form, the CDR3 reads TGCAGCGTTGAAGACAGGAACTTGTACAATGAGCAGTTCTTC. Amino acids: CSVEDRNLYNEQFF.

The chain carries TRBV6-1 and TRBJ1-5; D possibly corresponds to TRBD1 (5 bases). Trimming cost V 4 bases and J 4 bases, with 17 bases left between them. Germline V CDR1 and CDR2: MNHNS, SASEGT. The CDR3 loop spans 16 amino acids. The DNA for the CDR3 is TGTGCCAGCAGTGGCAATCAGGGAAGTGGTAATCAGCCCCAGCATTTT. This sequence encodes CASSGNQGSGNQPQHF.

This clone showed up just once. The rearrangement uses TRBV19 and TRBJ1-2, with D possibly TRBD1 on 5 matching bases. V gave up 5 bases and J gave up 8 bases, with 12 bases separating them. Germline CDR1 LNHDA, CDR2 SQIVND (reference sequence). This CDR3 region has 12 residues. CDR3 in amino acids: CASSGGDGGYTF. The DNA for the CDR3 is TGTGCCAGTAGTGGGGGGGACGGGGGCTACACCTTC. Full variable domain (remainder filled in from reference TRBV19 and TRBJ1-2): DGGITQSPKYLFRKEGQNVTLSCEQNLNHDAMYWYRQDPGQGLRLIYYSQIVNDFQKGDIAEGYSVSREKKESFPLTVTSAQKNPTAFYLCASSGGDGGYTFGSGTRLTVV.

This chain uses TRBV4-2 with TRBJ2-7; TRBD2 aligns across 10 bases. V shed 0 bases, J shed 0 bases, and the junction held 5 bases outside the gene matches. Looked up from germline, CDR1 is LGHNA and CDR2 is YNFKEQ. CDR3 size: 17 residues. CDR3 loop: CASSQEWTSGSSYEQYF. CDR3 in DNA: TGTGCCAGCAGCCAAGAATGGACTAGCGGAAGCTCCTACGAGCAGTACTTC.

The CDR3 DNA reads TGTGCCAGCAGTTTATCTCACAGAGCCTACGAGCAGTACTTC. It yields the protein CASSLSHRAYEQYF. This rearrangement joins TRBV28 to TRBJ2-7; no reliable D call. This CDR3 spans 14 amino acids. Germline lookup yields CDR1 MDHEN and CDR2 SYDVKM. V lost 1 base and J lost 2, with 9 bases in between.

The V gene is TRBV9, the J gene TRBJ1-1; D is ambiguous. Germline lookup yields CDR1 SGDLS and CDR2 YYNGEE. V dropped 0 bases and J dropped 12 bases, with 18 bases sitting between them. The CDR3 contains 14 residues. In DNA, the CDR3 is TGTGCCAGCAGCGTAGGCGAGGGTGAGGGTTGGACTTTCTTT. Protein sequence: CASSVGEGEGWTFF.

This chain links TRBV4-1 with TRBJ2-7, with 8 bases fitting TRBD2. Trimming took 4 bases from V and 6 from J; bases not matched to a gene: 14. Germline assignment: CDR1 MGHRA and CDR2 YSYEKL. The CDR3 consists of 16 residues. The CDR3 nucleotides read TGCGCCAGCAGCCGAGACGTGGGACTAGTCTCCCGCGAGCAGTACTTC. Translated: CASSRDVGLVSREQYF.

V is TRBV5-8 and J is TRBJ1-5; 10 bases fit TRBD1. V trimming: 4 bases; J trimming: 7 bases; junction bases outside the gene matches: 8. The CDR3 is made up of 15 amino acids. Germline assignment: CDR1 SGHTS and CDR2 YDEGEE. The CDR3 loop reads CASSLDRGNGQPQHF. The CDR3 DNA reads TGTGCCAGCAGCCTGGACAGGGGGAATGGCCAGCCCCAGCATTTT.

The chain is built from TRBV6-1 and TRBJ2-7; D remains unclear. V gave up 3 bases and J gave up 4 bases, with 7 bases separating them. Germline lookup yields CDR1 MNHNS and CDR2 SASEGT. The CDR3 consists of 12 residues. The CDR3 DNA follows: TGTGCCAGCAGTGATCTTGTGTACGAGCAGTACTTC. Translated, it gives CASSDLVYEQYF.

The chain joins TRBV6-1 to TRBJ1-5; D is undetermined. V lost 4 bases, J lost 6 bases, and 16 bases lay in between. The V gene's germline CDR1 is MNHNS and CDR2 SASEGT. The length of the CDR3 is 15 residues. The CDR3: CASSAGRLYGQPQHF. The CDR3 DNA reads TGTGCCAGCAGTGCTGGCAGGTTGTACGGTCAGCCCCAGCATTTT.